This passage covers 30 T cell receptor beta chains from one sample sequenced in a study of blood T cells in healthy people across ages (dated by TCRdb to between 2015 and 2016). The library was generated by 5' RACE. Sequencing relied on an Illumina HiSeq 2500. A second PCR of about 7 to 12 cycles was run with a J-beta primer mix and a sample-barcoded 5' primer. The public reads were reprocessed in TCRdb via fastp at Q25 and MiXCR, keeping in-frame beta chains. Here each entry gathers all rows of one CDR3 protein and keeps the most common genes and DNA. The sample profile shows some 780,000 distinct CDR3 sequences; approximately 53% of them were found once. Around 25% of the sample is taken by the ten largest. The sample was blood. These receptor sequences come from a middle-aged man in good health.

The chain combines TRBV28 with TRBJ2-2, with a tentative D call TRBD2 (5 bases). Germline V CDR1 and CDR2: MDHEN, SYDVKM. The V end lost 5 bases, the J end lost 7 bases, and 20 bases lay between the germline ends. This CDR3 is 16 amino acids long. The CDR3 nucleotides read TGTGCCAGCAGTCCGACGGGAACCGGGAATCGCGGGGAGCTGTTTTTT. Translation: CASSPTGTGNRGELFF.

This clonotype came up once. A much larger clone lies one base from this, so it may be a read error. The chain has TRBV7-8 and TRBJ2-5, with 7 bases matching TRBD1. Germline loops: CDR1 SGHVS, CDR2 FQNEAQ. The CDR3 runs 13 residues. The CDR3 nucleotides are TGTGCCAGCAGCCGAAGGACAGGAGAGGCCCAGTACTTC. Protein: CASSRRTGEAQYF.

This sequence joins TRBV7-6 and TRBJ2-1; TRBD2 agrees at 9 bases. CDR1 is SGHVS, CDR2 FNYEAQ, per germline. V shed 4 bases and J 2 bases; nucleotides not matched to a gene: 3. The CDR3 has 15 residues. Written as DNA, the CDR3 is TGTGCCAGCAGCTCCGGGACTAGCCCCTACAATGAGCAGTTCTTC. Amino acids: CASSSGTSPYNEQFF.

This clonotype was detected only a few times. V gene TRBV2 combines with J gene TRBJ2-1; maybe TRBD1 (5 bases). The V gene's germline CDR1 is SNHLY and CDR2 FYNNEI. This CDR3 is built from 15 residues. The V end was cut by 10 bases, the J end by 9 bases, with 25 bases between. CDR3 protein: CATRTDNWAEAEQFF. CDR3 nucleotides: TGTGCCACCCGAACGGACAATTGGGCTGAGGCTGAGCAGTTCTTC.

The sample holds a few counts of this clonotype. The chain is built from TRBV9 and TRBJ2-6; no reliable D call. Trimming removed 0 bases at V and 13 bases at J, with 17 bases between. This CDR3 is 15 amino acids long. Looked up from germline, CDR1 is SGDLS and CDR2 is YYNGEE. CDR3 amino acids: CASSVEVSDLGVLTF. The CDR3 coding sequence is TGTGCCAGCAGCGTAGAGGTATCCGATCTAGGGGTCCTGACTTTC.

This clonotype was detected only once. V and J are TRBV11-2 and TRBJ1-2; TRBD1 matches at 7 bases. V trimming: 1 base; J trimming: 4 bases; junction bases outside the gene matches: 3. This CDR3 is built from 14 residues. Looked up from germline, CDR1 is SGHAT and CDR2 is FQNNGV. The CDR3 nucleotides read TGTGCCAGCAGCTTAGGAAAGGGGGCCTATGGCTACACCTTC. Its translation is CASSLGKGAYGYTF.

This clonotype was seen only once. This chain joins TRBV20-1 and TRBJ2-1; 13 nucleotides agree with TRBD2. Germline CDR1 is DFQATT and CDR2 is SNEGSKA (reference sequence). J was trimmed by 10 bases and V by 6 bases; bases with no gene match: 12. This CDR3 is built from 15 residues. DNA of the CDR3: TGCAGTGCCAAGACTAGCGGGAGGAGTGGCTACGAGCAGTTCTTC. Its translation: CSAKTSGRSGYEQFF.

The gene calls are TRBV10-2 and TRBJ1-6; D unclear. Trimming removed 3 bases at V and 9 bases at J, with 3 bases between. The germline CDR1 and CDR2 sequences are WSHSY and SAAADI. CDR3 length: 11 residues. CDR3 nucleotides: TGCGCCAGCAGTGAAAGTTCACCCCTCCACTTT. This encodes CASSESSPLHF.

The CDR3 protein is CASSLSWTVYEQYF. The CDR3, as DNA: TGCGCCAGCAGCCTATCCTGGACGGTCTACGAGCAGTACTTC. The rearrangement links TRBV5-1 to TRBJ2-7; D is uncertain. The length of the CDR3 is 14 residues. V gave up 4 bases and J gave up 3 bases, with 14 bases separating them. The germline V gene has CDR1 SGHRS and CDR2 YFSETQ.

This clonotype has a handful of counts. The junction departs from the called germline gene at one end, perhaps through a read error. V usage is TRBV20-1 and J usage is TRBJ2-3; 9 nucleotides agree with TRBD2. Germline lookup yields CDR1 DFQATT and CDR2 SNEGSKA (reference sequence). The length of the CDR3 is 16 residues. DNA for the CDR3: TGCAGTGCTAGCGTCCTAGCGGGGAGTAGCACGGATACGCAGTATTTT. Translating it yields CSASVLAGSSTDTQYF.

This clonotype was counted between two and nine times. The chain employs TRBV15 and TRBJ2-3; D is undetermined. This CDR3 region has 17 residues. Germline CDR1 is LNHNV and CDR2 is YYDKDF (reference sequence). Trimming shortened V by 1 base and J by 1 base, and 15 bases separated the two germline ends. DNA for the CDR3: TGTGCCACCAGCAGAGGCCCTAGTGGGGTCGGCACAGATACGCAGTATTTT. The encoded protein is CATSRGPSGVGTDTQYF.

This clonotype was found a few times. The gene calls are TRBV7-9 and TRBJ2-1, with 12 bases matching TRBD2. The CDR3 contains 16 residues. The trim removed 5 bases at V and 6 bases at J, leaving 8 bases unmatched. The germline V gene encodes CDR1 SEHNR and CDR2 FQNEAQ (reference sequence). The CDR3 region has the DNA TGTGCCAGCAGCCTCCTGACTAGCGGGAGAAGCAATGAGCAGTTCTTC. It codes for CASSLLTSGRSNEQFF.

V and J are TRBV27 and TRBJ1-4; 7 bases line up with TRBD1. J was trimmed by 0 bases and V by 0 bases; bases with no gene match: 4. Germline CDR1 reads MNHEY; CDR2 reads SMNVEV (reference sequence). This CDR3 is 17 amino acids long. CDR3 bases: TGTGCCAGCAGTTTATCAGGGGGCGTTGCAACTAATGAAAAACTGTTTTTT. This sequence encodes CASSLSGGVATNEKLFF.

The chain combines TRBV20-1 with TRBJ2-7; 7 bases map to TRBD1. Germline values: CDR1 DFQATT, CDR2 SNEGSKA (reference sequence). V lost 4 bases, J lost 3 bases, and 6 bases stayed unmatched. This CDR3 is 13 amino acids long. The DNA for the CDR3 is TGCAGTGCTAAAGGGACAGCTAACTACGAGCAGTACTTC. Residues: CSAKGTANYEQYF.

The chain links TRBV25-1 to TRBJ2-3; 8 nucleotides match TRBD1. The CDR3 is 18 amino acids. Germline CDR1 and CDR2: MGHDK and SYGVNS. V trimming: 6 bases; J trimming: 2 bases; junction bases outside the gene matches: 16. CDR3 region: CASREGQGRPPSTDTQYF. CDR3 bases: TGTGCCAGCAGGGAAGGACAGGGTCGCCCCCCTTCCACAGATACGCAGTATTTT.

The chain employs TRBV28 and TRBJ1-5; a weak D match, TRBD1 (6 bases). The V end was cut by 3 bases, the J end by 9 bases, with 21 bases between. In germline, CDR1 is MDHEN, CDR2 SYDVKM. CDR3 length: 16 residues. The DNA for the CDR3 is TGTGCCAGCAGTTTCCCCCCTAACTTGAGGGGGGGGCCCCAGCATTTT. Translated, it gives CASSFPPNLRGGPQHF.

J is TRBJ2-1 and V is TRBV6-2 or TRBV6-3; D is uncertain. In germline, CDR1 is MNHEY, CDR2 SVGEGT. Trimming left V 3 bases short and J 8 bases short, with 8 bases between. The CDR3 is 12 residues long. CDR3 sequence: CASSYFVDEQFF. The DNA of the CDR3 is TGTGCCAGCAGTTATTTTGTCGATGAGCAGTTCTTC.

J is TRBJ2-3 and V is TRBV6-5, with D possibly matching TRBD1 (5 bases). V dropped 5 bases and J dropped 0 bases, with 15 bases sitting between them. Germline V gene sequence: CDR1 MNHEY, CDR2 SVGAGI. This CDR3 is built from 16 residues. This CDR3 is CASSVSGSASTDTQYF. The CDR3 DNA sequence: TGTGCCAGCAGTGTATCAGGGTCTGCTAGCACAGATACGCAGTATTTT.

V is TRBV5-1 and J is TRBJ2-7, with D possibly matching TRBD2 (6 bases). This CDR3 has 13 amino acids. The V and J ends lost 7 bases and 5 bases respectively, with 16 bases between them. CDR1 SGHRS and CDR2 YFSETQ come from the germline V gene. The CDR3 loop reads CASQGLLGNEQYF. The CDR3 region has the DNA TGCGCCAGCCAGGGACTTCTTGGGAACGAGCAGTACTTC.

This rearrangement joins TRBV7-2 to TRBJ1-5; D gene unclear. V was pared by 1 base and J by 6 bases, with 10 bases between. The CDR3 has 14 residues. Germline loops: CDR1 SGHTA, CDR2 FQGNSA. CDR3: CASSLEGTGQPQHF. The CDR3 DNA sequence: TGTGCCAGCAGCTTAGAGGGAACGGGTCAGCCCCAGCATTTT.

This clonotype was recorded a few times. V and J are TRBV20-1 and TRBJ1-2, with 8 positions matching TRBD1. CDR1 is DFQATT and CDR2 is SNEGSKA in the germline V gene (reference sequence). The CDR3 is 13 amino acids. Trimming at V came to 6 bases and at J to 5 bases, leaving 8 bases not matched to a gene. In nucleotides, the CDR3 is TGCAGTGCCCCCACGACAGGGGATTATGGCTACACCTTC. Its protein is CSAPTTGDYGYTF.

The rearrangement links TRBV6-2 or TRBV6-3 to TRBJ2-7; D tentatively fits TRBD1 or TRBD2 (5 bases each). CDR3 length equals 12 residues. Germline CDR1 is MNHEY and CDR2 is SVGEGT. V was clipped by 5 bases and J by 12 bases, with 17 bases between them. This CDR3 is CASSQSAGRAYF. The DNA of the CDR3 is TGTGCCAGCAGTCAATCGGCAGGGCGGGCGTACTTC.

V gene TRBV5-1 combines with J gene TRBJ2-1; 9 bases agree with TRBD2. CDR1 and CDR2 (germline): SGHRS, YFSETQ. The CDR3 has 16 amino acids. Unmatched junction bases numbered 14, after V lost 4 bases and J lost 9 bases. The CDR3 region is CASSAIAGAAPREQFF. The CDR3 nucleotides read TGCGCCAGCAGCGCAATAGCGGGGGCCGCCCCCCGTGAGCAGTTCTTC. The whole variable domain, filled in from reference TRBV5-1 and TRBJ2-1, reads KAGVTQTPRYLIKTRGQQVTLSCSPISGHRSVSWYQQTPGQGLQFLFEYFSETQRNKGNFPGRFSGRQFSNSRSEMNVSTLELGDSALYLCASSAIAGAAPREQFFGPGTRLTVL.

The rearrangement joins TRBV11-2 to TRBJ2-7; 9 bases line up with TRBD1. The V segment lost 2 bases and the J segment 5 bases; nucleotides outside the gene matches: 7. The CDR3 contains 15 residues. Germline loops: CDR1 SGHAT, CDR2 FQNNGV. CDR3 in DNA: TGTGCCAGCAGCTTAAACAGGGGGCTCGGGGACGAGCAGTACTTC. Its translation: CASSLNRGLGDEQYF. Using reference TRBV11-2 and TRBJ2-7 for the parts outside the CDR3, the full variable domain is EAGVAQSPRYKIIEKRQSVAFWCNPISGHATLYWYQQILGQGPKLLIQFQNNGVVDDSQLPKDRFSAERLKGVDSTLKIQPAKLEDSAVYLCASSLNRGLGDEQYFGPGTRLTVT.

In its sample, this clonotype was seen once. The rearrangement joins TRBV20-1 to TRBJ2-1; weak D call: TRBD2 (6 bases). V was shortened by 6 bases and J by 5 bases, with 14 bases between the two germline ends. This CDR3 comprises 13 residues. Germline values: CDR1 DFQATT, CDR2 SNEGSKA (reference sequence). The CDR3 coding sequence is TGCAGTGCGTGGTTTAGCGGCAACAATGAGCAGTTCTTC. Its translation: CSAWFSGNNEQFF.

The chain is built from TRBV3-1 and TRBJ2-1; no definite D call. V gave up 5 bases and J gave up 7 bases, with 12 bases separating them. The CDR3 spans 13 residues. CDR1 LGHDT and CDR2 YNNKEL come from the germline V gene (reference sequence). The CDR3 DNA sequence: TGTGCCAGCAGCGGAATCCCCCGAAATGAGCAGTTCTTC. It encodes CASSGIPRNEQFF.

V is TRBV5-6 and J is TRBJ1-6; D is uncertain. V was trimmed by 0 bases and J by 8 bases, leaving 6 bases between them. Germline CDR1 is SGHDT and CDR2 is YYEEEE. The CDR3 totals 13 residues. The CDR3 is CASSLGKDSPLHF. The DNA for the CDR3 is TGTGCCAGCAGCTTGGGGAAGGATTCACCCCTCCACTTT.

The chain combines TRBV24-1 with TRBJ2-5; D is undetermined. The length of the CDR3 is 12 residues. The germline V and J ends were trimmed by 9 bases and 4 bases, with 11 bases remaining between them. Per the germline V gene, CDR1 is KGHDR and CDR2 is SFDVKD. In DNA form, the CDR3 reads TGTGCCACCCGGATGGTTGGAGAGACCCAGTACTTC. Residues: CATRMVGETQYF.

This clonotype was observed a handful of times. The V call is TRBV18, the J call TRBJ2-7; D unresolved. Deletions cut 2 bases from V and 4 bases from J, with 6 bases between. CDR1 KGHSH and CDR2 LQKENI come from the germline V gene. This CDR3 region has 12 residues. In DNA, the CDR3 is TGTGCCAGCTCACCAGGGATGTACGAGCAGTACTTC. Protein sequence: CASSPGMYEQYF.

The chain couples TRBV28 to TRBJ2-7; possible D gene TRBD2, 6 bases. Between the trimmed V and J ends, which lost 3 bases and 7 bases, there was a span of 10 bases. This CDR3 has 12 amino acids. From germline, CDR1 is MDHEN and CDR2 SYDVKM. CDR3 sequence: CASSFRGWEQYF. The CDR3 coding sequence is TGTGCCAGCAGTTTCCGGGGGTGGGAGCAGTACTTC.